Included here is one TCR beta chain sequence, with context. One tube held mixed TRB-A and TRB-B primer pools for touch-down PCR. For each CDR3 protein, TCRdb gives one entry from its re-call of the multiplex PCR reads, without DNA. This sample's table reports around 4,300 distinct CDR3 sequences. Germline CDR1 reads MDHEN; CDR2 reads SYDVKM. The CDR3 sequence is 13 residues long. These data belong to a study of T cell clusters in autoimmune cytopenias. Some 38,000 genome equivalents of blood DNA were amplified for TRB. These sequences were also reported in another study, on T cell repertoires in aging, cancer and after chemotherapy. That paper adds: Roughly 9.1 million TCR reads were in the whole dataset. In healthy donors, age-related TCR diversity loss mainly reflected lost richness.

The gene calls are TRBV28 and TRBJ1-5. The sequenced sample was peripheral blood. This TCR was recovered from a human donor in good health. CDR3 protein: CASSTDSNQPQHF.